This T cell receptor (beta chain) was found in a study of spatial heterogeneity in lung cancer. Study context: Among detected sequences, beta-chain ones consistently exceeded alpha-chain ones in number.

V lost 2 bases to trimming and J lost 5 bases; unmatched junction nucleotides: 8. The CDR3 has 15 residues. Germline CDR1 is MNHNS and CDR2 is SASEGT. Time point noted: sample taken at primary tumor resection. No cell sorting; template was whole RNA from tumor, lung tissue or PBMC. Study-wide points: Expanded TCRs that were ubiquitous or regional had counts tracking ubiquitous and regional nonsynonymous mutations, respectively. Coverage of tumor T cells was estimated at approximately 7% for alpha chains and 13% to 15% for beta chains. Within tumors, counts of expanded alpha and beta TCRs tracked tumor mutation counts.

This clonotype occurred many times. What it binds is unknown. TCRdb re-called the 5' RACE reads through MiXCR, storing one row per CDR3 protein. The sample lists roughly 17,000 distinct CDR3 sequences; roughly 5.7% were seen once. The sequencing here drew on lung tumor tissue, taken at surgery. V is TRBV6-1 and J is TRBJ2-5, with TRBD1 matching over 7 bases. The clonotype was recovered from a male donor with early-stage non-small cell lung cancer. The chain's CDR3 is CASSEFNRGRETQYF. CDR3 nucleotides: TGTGCCAGCAGTGAATTCAACAGGGGACGTGAGACCCAGTACTTC.